This entry lists 24 T cell receptor beta chains sequenced from one sample in a study of blood T cell repertoires in COVID-19. Assay used: immunoSEQ multiplex PCR; TCRdb lists only in-frame clones, some missing. Of 330,000 or so clones listed, about nine tenths are singletons. Sequenced sample: PBMCs or T cells enriched from blood (not recorded which). These receptors were obtained from a woman aged 25-40 years who had been exposed to COVID-19.

The V and J genes are TRBV5-5 and TRBJ2-3; 7 nucleotides agree with TRBD1. The CDR3 has 14 residues. The V segment lost 2 bases and the J segment 5 bases; nucleotides outside the gene matches: 5. The germline gives CDR1 SGHKS, CDR2 YYEKEE (reference sequence). The CDR3 DNA sequence: TGTGCCAGCAGCTTCGAGGGGGCCGGAGATACGCAGTATTTT. Its protein product is CASSFEGAGDTQYF.

This clone was recorded at least ten times. This chain uses TRBV7-3 with TRBJ1-5; TRBD1 aligns across 9 bases. Trimming took 5 bases from V and 2 from J; bases not matched to a gene: 10. Germline-derived CDR1 and CDR2 are SGHTA and FQGTGA. The CDR3 is 17 residues long. The CDR3 nucleotides are TGTGCCAGCAGCCAACCGGACAGGGGATGGGGCAATCAGCCCCAGCATTTT. This codes for CASSQPDRGWGNQPQHF.

Turning to this clone: The sample carries other DNA sequences with the same CDR3. The genes are TRBV5-4 and TRBJ2-7; TRBD1 agrees at 8 bases. V was clipped by 0 bases and J by 1 base; unmatched bases: 0. The CDR3 sequence is 14 residues long. Germline CDR1 and CDR2: SGHNT and YYREEE (reference sequence). The CDR3 is CASSLGQGSYEQYF. CDR3 DNA sequence: TGTGCCAGCAGCTTGGGACAGGGGTCCTACGAGCAGTACTTC.

This clone was seen only once. The V gene is TRBV18, the J gene TRBJ2-7; 9 positions agree with TRBD1. The CDR3 spans 15 residues. V lost 3 bases to trimming and J lost 0 bases; unmatched junction nucleotides: 3. CDR1 is KGHSH and CDR2 is LQKENI in the germline V gene. In DNA form, the CDR3 reads TGTGCCAGCTCACCGGGACAGGGCATCTCCTACGAGCAGTACTTC. Translation: CASSPGQGISYEQYF.

The chain joins TRBV6-5 to TRBJ1-5, with 8 bases identical to TRBD1. From germline, CDR1 is MNHEY and CDR2 SVGAGI. The CDR3 spans 14 residues. The V segment lost 4 bases and the J segment 6 bases; nucleotides outside the gene matches: 5. This chain's CDR3 is CASSLTGVSQPQHF. The CDR3 DNA is TGTGCCAGCAGTTTGACAGGGGTGAGTCAGCCCCAGCATTTT.

The chain carries TRBV6-5 and TRBJ1-1; D is unclear. This CDR3 is built from 14 residues. V was clipped by 8 bases and J by 0 bases, with 13 bases between them. Germline V gives CDR1 MNHEY, CDR2 SVGAGI. As DNA, the CDR3 is TGTGCCAGCCGAACAGAGCTCGTGAACACTGAAGCTTTCTTT. Its translation is CASRTELVNTEAFF.

DNA of the CDR3: TGTGCCACCAGTGACCCCGGATGGGGTGGAGGTTCGGGCAATCAGCCCCAGCATTTT. It encodes CATSDPGWGGGSGNQPQHF. The V and J genes are TRBV24-1 and TRBJ1-5; D remains unclear. Germline V lookup: CDR1 KGHDR, CDR2 SFDVKD. This CDR3 has 19 residues. Trimming shortened V by 4 bases and J by 2 bases, and 23 bases separated the two germline ends.

This clone is a singleton in its sample. The DNA for the CDR3 is TGTGCCAGCAGCAAGACTAGCGGGAGGTCAGATACGCAGTATTTT. Translating gives CASSKTSGRSDTQYF. The chain couples TRBV3-1 (or the pseudogene TRBV3-2) to TRBJ2-3; 13 bases are shared with TRBD2. From germline, CDR1 is LGHDT and CDR2 YNNKEL (reference sequence). The V segment lost 5 bases and the J segment 4 bases; nucleotides outside the gene matches: 3. CDR3 size: 15 residues.

This clone was seen just once. The chain has TRBV10-3 and TRBJ2-4, with TRBD1 matching over 9 bases. The V gene end was trimmed by 6 bases and the J gene end by 9 bases; junction bases not matched to a gene: 6. CDR1 is ENHRY, CDR2 SYGVKD, per germline. The CDR3 covers 13 residues. Here the CDR3 reads CAIRLDRGTIQYF. DNA of the CDR3: TGTGCCATCAGGTTGGACAGGGGAACCATTCAGTACTTC.

This clone has just one count. The chain uses TRBV7-9 and TRBJ1-3; D ambiguous. Germline CDR1 SEHNR, CDR2 FQNEAQ (reference sequence). The CDR3 extends over 15 amino acids. V was trimmed by 3 bases and J by 2 bases, leaving 11 bases between them. In nucleotides, the CDR3 is TGTGCCAGCAGCTTTATGGCAGGTCCTGGAAACACCATATATTTT. Translating gives CASSFMAGPGNTIYF. Based on the CDR3 plus reference TRBV7-9 and TRBJ1-3, the full variable domain is DTGVSQNPRHKITKRGQNVTFRCDPISEHNRLYWYRQTLGQGPEFLTYFQNEAQLEKSRLLSDRFSAERPKGSFSTLEIQRTEQGDSAMYLCASSFMAGPGNTIYFGEGSWLTVV.

V is TRBV12-5 and J is TRBJ1-3, with D possibly being TRBD1 (5 bases). Looked up from germline, CDR1 is LGHNT and CDR2 is FRNRAP. CDR3 length equals 15 residues. V shed 4 bases and J shed 8 bases, with 18 bases lying between them. The CDR3, as DNA: TGTGCTAGTGGTTACCTGGGGCAGCGCGGCCACACCATATATTTT. Translated: CASGYLGQRGHTIYF.

CDR3 residues: CASSSVPDWRSYNEQFF. DNA for the CDR3: TGTGCCAGCTCATCTGTACCGGACTGGCGCTCCTACAATGAGCAGTTCTTC. The rearrangement uses TRBV18 and TRBJ2-1, with a possible D match to TRBD2 (5 bases). The CDR3 covers 17 residues. Trimming left V 5 bases short and J 0 bases short, with 17 bases between. Germline V gene sequence: CDR1 KGHSH, CDR2 LQKENI.

The chain is built from TRBV9 and TRBJ2-2, with TRBD1 identical over 8 bases. The CDR3 contains 14 residues. J gave up 4 bases and V 3 bases, and 2 bases lay outside the gene matches. Germline assignment: CDR1 SGDLS and CDR2 YYNGEE. The CDR3 coding sequence is TGTGCCAGCAGCGCCGACAGGGGCACCGGGGAGCTGTTTTTT. It yields the protein CASSADRGTGELFF.

This clone was recorded only once. This rearrangement joins TRBV4-1 to TRBJ2-1, with 9 nucleotides matching TRBD2. Germline-derived CDR1 and CDR2 are MGHRA and YSYEKL. The CDR3 spans 17 residues. The junction had 9 bases not matched to a gene; V was cut back by 0 bases and J by 6 bases. CDR3 protein: CASSQDFTSGWVNEQFF. The CDR3 DNA reads as TGCGCCAGCAGCCAAGATTTTACTAGCGGGTGGGTCAATGAGCAGTTCTTC.

This chain connects TRBV12-5 to TRBJ1-3; no clear D gene. The V gene lost 5 bases and the J gene lost 7 bases, with 15 bases spanning the gap. Looked up from germline, CDR1 is LGHNT and CDR2 is FRNRAP. CDR3 length: 14 residues. The CDR3 region has the DNA TGTGCTAGTGGTGTCCCGCCGGGGTGGAACACCATATATTTT. As protein: CASGVPPGWNTIYF.

This clone was picked up one time. The chain joins TRBV11-2 to TRBJ2-1, with 10 bases that match TRBD2. The CDR3 sequence is 15 residues long. Germline V gene lookup returns CDR1 SGHAT and CDR2 FQNNGV. V shed 4 bases and J 7 bases; nucleotides not matched to a gene: 7. This chain's CDR3 is CASSSTSGISNEQFF. The CDR3 DNA is TGTGCCAGCAGCTCAACTAGCGGGATATCAAATGAGCAGTTCTTC.

This CDR3 reads CASSSRGNTIYF. CDR3 in DNA: TGTGCCAGCAGCTCCCGGGGAAACACCATATATTTT. The chain combines TRBV11-2 with TRBJ1-3; D not resolved. With 4 bases removed from V and 4 bases from J, the gap between germline ends came to 5 bases. The CDR3 covers 12 residues. Germline-derived CDR1 and CDR2 are SGHAT and FQNNGV.

The chain employs TRBV4-2 and TRBJ2-7; the match to TRBD2 covers 8 bases. The CDR3 is 14 amino acids. J gave up 2 bases and V 3 bases, and 3 bases lay outside the gene matches. Germline V gene sequence: CDR1 LGHNA, CDR2 YNFKEQ. This CDR3 reads CASSHPGGAYEQYF. CDR3 DNA sequence: TGTGCCAGCAGCCACCCGGGGGGGGCCTACGAGCAGTACTTC.

The chain is built from TRBV24-1 and TRBJ2-1; D is unclear. Germline CDR1 reads KGHDR; CDR2 reads SFDVKD. The CDR3 has 14 amino acids. Trimming took 7 bases from V and 6 from J, leaving 15 bases between them. In DNA form, the CDR3 reads TGTGCCACCAGCGACCTTTCGGGTTCCAATGAGCAGTTCTTC. This sequence encodes CATSDLSGSNEQFF.

The chain joins TRBV15 to TRBJ1-1; D is unclear. V lost 0 bases to trimming and J lost 5 bases, with 10 bases between them. CDR3 length: 14 amino acids. The V gene's germline CDR1 is LNHNV and CDR2 YYDKDF (reference sequence). CDR3 region: CATSRDRGDTEAFF. The CDR3 coding sequence is TGTGCCACCAGCAGAGACCGGGGTGATACTGAAGCTTTCTTT.

This chain connects TRBV5-1 to TRBJ1-5; D not certain. Trimming cost V 2 bases and J 5 bases, with 14 bases left between them. Germline-derived CDR1 and CDR2 are SGHRS and YFSETQ. This CDR3 spans 15 amino acids. The CDR3 bases are TGCGCCAGCAGCTTTTCGGGGTTATTCGATCAGCCCCAGCATTTT. It translates to CASSFSGLFDQPQHF.

V is TRBV2 and J is TRBJ1-2; D not resolved. Trimming cost V 1 base and J 8 bases, with 11 bases left between them. Germline CDR1 SNHLY, CDR2 FYNNEI. The CDR3 contains 13 residues. CDR3 region: CASSEGGLGGYTF. The CDR3 bases are TGTGCCAGCAGTGAAGGAGGGCTGGGAGGCTACACCTTC.

Comment on this clone: The same CDR3 also results from other DNA sequences found in this sample. The V and J genes are TRBV28 and TRBJ2-7; TRBD2 is a possible D gene (6 bases). Germline V CDR1 and CDR2: MDHEN, SYDVKM. The CDR3 has 13 residues. V was shortened by 2 bases and J by 6 bases, with 11 bases between the two germline ends. CDR3 residues: CASSLLQGGEQYF. CDR3 coding DNA: TGTGCCAGCAGTTTACTCCAGGGAGGCGAGCAGTACTTC.

V is TRBV11-3 and J is TRBJ1-4; unclear D gene. The germline CDR1 and CDR2 sequences are SGHNT and YENEEA. The V gene lost 2 bases and the J gene lost 12 bases, with 10 bases spanning the gap. There are 12 residues in the CDR3. The CDR3 nucleotides read TGTGCCAGCAGCTTATACACCGAAGAACTGTTTTTT. Encoded protein: CASSLYTEELFF.